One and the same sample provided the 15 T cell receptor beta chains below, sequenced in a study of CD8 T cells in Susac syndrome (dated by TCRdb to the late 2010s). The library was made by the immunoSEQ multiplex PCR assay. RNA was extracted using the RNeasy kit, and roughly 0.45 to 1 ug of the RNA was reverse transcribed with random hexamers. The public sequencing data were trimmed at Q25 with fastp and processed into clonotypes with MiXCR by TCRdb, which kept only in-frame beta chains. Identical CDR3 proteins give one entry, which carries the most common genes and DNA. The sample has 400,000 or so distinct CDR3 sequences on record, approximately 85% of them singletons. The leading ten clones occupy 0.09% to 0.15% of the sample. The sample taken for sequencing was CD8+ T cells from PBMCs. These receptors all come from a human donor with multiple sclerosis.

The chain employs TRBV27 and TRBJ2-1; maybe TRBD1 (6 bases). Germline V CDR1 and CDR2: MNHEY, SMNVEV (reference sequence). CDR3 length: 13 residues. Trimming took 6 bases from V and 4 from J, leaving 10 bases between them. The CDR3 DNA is TGTGCCAGCAGGGACAGTTTTTACAATGAGCAGTTCTTC. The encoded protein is CASRDSFYNEQFF.

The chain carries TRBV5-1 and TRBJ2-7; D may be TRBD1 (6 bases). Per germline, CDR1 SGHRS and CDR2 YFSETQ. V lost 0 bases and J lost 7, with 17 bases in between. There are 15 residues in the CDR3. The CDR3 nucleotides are TGCGCCAGCAGCTTGGAGGGGCAGGGGACGGGTGAGCAGTACTTC. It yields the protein CASSLEGQGTGEQYF.

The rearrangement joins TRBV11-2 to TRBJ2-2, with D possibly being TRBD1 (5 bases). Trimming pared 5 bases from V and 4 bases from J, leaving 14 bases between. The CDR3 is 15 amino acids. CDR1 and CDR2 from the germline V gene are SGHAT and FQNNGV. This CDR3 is CASSVNAGSTGELFF. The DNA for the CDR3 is TGTGCCAGCAGCGTAAACGCAGGGTCCACCGGGGAGCTGTTTTTT.

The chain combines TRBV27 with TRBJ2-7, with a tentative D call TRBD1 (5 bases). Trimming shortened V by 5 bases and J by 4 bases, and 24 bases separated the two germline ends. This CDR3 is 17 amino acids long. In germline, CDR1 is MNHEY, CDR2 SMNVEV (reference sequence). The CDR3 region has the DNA TGTGCCAGCAGTCCACGATCAGGGCTCCAAGGCGGTTACGAGCAGTACTTC. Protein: CASSPRSGLQGGYEQYF.

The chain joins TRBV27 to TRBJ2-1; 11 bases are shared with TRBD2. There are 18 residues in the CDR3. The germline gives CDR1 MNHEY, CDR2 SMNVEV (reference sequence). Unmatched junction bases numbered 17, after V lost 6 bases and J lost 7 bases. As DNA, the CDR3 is TGTGCCAGCAGCGACCTCGGGACTAGCGGTTTATTTATGAATGAGCAGTTCTTC. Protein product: CASSDLGTSGLFMNEQFF.

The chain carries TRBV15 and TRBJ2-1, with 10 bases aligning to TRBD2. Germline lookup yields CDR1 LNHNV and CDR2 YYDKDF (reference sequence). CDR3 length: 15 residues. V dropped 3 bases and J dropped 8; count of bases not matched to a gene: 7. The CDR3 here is CATSSQRGGQDEQFF. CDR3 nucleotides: TGTGCCACCAGCAGCCAGCGGGGGGGCCAAGATGAGCAGTTCTTC. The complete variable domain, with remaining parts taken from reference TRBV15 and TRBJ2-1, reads DAMVIQNPRYQVTQFGKPVTLSCSQTLNHNVMYWYQQKSSQAPKLLFHYYDKDFNNEADTPDNFQSRRPNTSFCFLDIRSPGLGDTAMYLCATSSQRGGQDEQFFGPGTRLTVL.

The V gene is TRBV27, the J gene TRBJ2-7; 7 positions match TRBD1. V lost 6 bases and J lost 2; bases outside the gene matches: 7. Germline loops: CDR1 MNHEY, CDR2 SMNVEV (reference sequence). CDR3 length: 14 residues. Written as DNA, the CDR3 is TGTGCCAGCAGGAGGACAGGTTGGACCTACGAGCAGTACTTC. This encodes CASRRTGWTYEQYF.

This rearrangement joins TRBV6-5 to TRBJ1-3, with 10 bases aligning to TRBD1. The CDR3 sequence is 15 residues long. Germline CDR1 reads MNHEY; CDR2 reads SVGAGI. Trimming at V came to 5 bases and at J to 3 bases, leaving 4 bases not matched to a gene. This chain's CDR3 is CASSPGTGDGNTIYF. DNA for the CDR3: TGTGCCAGCAGTCCAGGGACAGGGGATGGAAACACCATATATTTT.

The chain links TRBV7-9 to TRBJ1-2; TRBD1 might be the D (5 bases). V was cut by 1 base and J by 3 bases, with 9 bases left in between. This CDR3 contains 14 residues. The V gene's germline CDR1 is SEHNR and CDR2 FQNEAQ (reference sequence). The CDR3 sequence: CASSLGRDYYGYTF. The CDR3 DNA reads TGTGCCAGCAGCTTAGGCAGGGACTACTATGGCTACACCTTC.

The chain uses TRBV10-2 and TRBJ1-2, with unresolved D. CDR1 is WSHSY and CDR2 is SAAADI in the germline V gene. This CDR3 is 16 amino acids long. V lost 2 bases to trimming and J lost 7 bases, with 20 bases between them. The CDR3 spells CASSEGSPFFQVGYTF. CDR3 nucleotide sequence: TGCGCCAGCAGTGAGGGCAGTCCCTTCTTCCAGGTTGGCTACACCTTC.

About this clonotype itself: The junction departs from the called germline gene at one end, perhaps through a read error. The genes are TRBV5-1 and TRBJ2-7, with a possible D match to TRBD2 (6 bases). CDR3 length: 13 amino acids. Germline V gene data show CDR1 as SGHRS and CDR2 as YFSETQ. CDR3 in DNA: TGCGCCGGCAGCCCGGAGGGGAACGGCGAGCAGTACTTC. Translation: CAGSPEGNGEQYF.

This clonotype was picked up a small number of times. The CDR3 DNA is TGTGCCAGCAGCCAAATTCAGGGGGCTTACGAGCAGTACTTC. This gives the protein CASSQIQGAYEQYF. The rearrangement uses TRBV7-2 and TRBJ2-7, with 8 bases identical to TRBD1. The germline CDR1 and CDR2 sequences are SGHTA and FQGNSA. The CDR3 runs 14 residues. The V gene end was trimmed by 5 bases and the J gene end by 4 bases; junction bases not matched to a gene: 7.

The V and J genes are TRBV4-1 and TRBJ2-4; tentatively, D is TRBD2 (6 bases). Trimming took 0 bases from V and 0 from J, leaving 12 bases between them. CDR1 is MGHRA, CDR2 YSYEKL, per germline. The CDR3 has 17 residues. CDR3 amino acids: CASSQDWGRPAKNIQYF. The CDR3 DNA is TGCGCCAGCAGCCAAGATTGGGGGAGGCCAGCCAAAAACATTCAGTACTTC.

The DNA for the CDR3 is TGTGCCAGCAGTGCTACGGGACAGGGCTACGAGCAGTACTTC. It codes for CASSATGQGYEQYF. J is TRBJ2-7 and V is TRBV27, with 9 bases matching TRBD1. This CDR3 region has 14 residues. V lost 5 bases to trimming and J lost 3 bases; unmatched junction nucleotides: 5. Germline V gene sequence: CDR1 MNHEY, CDR2 SMNVEV (reference sequence).

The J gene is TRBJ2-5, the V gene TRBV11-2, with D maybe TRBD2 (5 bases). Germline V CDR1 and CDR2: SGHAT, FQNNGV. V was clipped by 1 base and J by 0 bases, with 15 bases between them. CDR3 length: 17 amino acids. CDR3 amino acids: CASSLGFGGPYQETQYF. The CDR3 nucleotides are TGTGCCAGCAGCTTAGGGTTCGGCGGGCCGTACCAAGAGACCCAGTACTTC.